Listed below are T cell receptor beta chains from one sample, sequenced in a study of blood T cell repertoires in COVID-19. Clones were read by immunoSEQ multiplex PCR, and TCRdb kept only the in-frame ones, dropping some. This sample yields about 77,000 clones, of which 75% to 90% are seen a single time; 4% to 6% belongs to the top ten. The sequenced material came from peripheral blood. These receptors originate from a woman in her 70s with acute or convalescent COVID-19. Each CDR3 is given with its conserved first and last residue. A D gene is named only where the DNA matches it firmly. Size values are once, few and many counts, or a class for expanded clones, and some rows have none.

D	V	J	size	DNA	CDR3
TRBD1	TRBV11-2	TRBJ2-3	-	TGTGCCAGCAGCTCCACAGGGGGCACAGATACGCAGTATTTT	CASSSTGGTDTQYF
TRBD1	TRBV5-1	TRBJ1-1	-	TGCGCCAGCAGCAGGGGGCTGGGGACTGAAGCTTTCTTT	CASSRGLGTEAFF
-	TRBV3-1/TRBV3-2	TRBJ2-7	-	TGTGCCAGCAGCCCCCGATATGGCCCCGAGCAGTACTTC	CASSPRYGPEQYF
-	TRBV23-1	TRBJ1-2	-	TGCGCCAGCAGTCAATCTCCGAGAGATCAACTCTATGGCTACACCTTC	CASSQSPRDQLYGYTF
-	TRBV10-1	TRBJ2-7	few	TGCGCCAGCGGAGAGGTCGCAGTAGACTACGAGCAGTACTTC	CASGEVAVDYEQYF
-	TRBV6-5	TRBJ1-1	-	TGTGCCAGCAGTTACTCGTATCCCTATACGAACACTGAAGCTTTCTTT	CASSYSYPYTNTEAFF
-	TRBV7-9	TRBJ2-1	-	TGTGCCAGCAGAACAGGATACAATGAGCAGTTCTTC	CASRTGYNEQFF
TRBD2	TRBV5-1	TRBJ2-5	-	TGCGCCAGCAGCCTATCTAGCGGGGGGGCCGGAGAGACCCAGTACTTC	CASSLSSGGAGETQYF
-	TRBV21-1	TRBJ1-2	-	TGTGCCAGCAGCAAAGCAGGTCGGACAGTAGGATTCTATGGCTACACCTTC	CASSKAGRTVGFYGYTF
-	TRBV29-1	TRBJ2-3	-	TGCAGCGTTGAGCAGGGGAGCACAGATACGCAGTATTTT	CSVEQGSTDTQYF
-	TRBV5-5	TRBJ1-5	-	TGTGCCAGCAGCTTGACGTCAGGGAATCAGCCCCAGCATTTT	CASSLTSGNQPQHF
TRBD1	TRBV16	TRBJ1-1	few	TGTGCCAGCAGCCCCCGGGACAGGATGAACACTGAAGCTTTCTTT	CASSPRDRMNTEAFF
-	TRBV27	TRBJ1-1	-	TGTGCCAGCAGCCCCCGGATTGGGGCGGACACTGAAGCTTTCTTT	CASSPRIGADTEAFF
TRBD2	TRBV24-1	TRBJ2-5	-	TGTGCCACCAGTGAAAGCAGAGCGGGGGGGCGGGAGACCCAGTACTTC	CATSESRAGGRETQYF
TRBD2	TRBV10-3	TRBJ2-3	-	TGTGCCATCAGTGTGGCGGGGGGTGTAGATACGCAGTATTTT	CAISVAGGVDTQYF
TRBD1	TRBV7-9	TRBJ1-2	-	TGTGCCAGCAGGGGGACAGAAGAAAACTATGGCTACACCTTC	CASRGTEENYGYTF
TRBD1	TRBV6-2/TRBV6-3	TRBJ1-5	few	TGTGCCAGCAGTACAGGGGCCGGGGGTCAGCCCCAGCATTTT	CASSTGAGGQPQHF
-	TRBV9	TRBJ2-2	-	TGTGCCAGCAGCGTGCCGACCGGGGGGCTGAACACCGGGGAGCTGTTTTTT	CASSVPTGGLNTGELFF
TRBD1	TRBV6-2/TRBV6-3	TRBJ2-7	-	TGTGCCAGCAGTTACGGGACAGTCGAGCAGTACTTC	CASSYGTVEQYF
-	TRBV6-5	TRBJ2-5	-	TGTGCCAGCAGTTACCACAGGCGGGAGACCCAGTACTTC	CASSYHRRETQYF
TRBD1	TRBV6-2/TRBV6-3	TRBJ1-4	-	TGTGCCAGCAGTGACGTCACAGGGGGTCGTGAAAAACTGTTTTTT	CASSDVTGGREKLFF
-	TRBV18	TRBJ1-2	-	TGTGCCAGCTCCCCCGGGGGGGATGGCTACACCTTC	CASSPGGDGYTF
TRBD2	TRBV19	TRBJ2-3	-	TGTGCCAGTAGTAACCCGGGCGGGGGGACAGATACGCAGTATTTT	CASSNPGGGTDTQYF
TRBD2	TRBV15	TRBJ2-2	-	TGTGCCACCAGCAGAGATGAGGTAGCGGGGGGGCCAGGGGGCACCGGGGAGCTGTTTTTT	CATSRDEVAGGPGGTGELFF
TRBD1	TRBV6-5	TRBJ1-6	once	TGTGCCAGCAGTTACCCGGACAGGGATAATTCACCCCTCCACTTT	CASSYPDRDNSPLHF
TRBD1	TRBV11-3	TRBJ1-2	-	TGTGCCAGCAGCTTAGGGACAGGGTCCGGCTACACCTTC	CASSLGTGSGYTF
-	TRBV18	TRBJ1-6	once	TGTGCCAGCTCACGATTCCTCCCGGGGGAAAATTCACCCCTCCACTTT	CASSRFLPGENSPLHF
-	TRBV5-6	TRBJ1-6	-	TGTGCCAGCAGCTTTTGGGGGCTGGGTAATTCACCCCTCCACTTT	CASSFWGLGNSPLHF
-	TRBV5-7	TRBJ2-1	-	TGTGCCAGCAGCTTGGCGTCGGGTAACGGCTCCTACAATGAGCAGTTCTTC	CASSLASGNGSYNEQFF
TRBD1	TRBV19	TRBJ1-1	-	TGTGCCACCAAATACGGTCAGGGGGCTAACACTGAAGCTTTCTTT	CATKYGQGANTEAFF
-	TRBV7-2	TRBJ2-3	-	TGTGCCAGCAGCTTAGCGGCGGCTACCACAGATACGCAGTATTTT	CASSLAAATTDTQYF
-	TRBV13	TRBJ1-2	-	TGTGCCAGCAGCTTTATACAGGAGCGTAACTATGGCTACACCTTC	CASSFIQERNYGYTF
TRBD1	TRBV24-1	TRBJ1-2	-	TGTGCCACCAGTGAAACAGGGGAGGCCTATGGCTACACCTTC	CATSETGEAYGYTF
TRBD2	TRBV7-3	TRBJ2-5	-	TGTGCCAGCAGCCCCATCCGGGGGAGCGGGGTTATGAAGAGTGAGACCCAGTACTTC	CASSPIRGSGVMKSETQYF
-	TRBV6-1	TRBJ2-7	-	TGTGCCAGCAGTGAACCTAGGGGTCGGGGGGCGCGCAAAGACTACGAGCAGTACTTC	CASSEPRGRGARKDYEQYF
TRBD1	TRBV5-1	TRBJ2-1	-	TGCGCCAGCAGCGCACTTTGGGGACAGGGGGCGTACGATGAGCAGTTCTTC	CASSALWGQGAYDEQFF
-	TRBV7-3	TRBJ2-3	-	TGTGCCAGCAGCTCACAGGGTTTCGGCACAGATACGCAGTATTTT	CASSSQGFGTDTQYF
TRBD2	TRBV27	TRBJ2-1	-	TGTGCCAGCAGCCGGACTAGCGGGGGGGCCTACAATGAGCAGTTCTTC	CASSRTSGGAYNEQFF
-	TRBV6-1	TRBJ1-2	-	TGTGCCAGCAGTGAAACACGGATTGGAGGTTTTGGCTACACCTTC	CASSETRIGGFGYTF